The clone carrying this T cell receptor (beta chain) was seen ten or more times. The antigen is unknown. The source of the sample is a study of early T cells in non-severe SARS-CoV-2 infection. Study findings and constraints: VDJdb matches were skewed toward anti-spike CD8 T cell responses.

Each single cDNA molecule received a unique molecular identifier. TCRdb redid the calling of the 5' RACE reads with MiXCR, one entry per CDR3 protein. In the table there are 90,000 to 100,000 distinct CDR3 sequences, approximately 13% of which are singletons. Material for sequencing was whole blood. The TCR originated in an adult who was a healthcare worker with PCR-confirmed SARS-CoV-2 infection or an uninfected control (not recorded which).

CDR3 in amino acids: CASSYNAPSGGPADTQYF. The CDR3 coding sequence is TGTGCCAGCAGCTACAACGCTCCCAGCGGGGGGCCGGCAGATACGCAGTATTTT. J is TRBJ2-3 and V is TRBV7-6, with TRBD2 matching over 9 bases. The CDR3 extends over 18 amino acids. J gave up 4 bases and V 4 bases, and 15 bases lay outside the gene matches. The germline gives CDR1 SGHVS, CDR2 FNYEAQ.